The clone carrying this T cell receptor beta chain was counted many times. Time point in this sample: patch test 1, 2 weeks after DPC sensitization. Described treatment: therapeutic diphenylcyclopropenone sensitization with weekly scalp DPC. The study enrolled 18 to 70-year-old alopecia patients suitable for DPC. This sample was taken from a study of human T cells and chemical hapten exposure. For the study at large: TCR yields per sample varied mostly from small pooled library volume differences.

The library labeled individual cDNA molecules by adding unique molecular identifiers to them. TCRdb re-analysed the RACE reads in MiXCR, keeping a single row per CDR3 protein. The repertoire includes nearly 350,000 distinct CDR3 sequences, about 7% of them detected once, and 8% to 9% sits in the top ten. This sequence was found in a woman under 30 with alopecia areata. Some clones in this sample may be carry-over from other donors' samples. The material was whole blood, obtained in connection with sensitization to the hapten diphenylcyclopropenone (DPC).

The CDR3 nucleotides read TGTGCCAGCTCGCAGGGTTCCGGGGTCACTCAGCCCCAGCATTTT. Translation: CASSQGSGVTQPQHF. This chain links TRBV18 with TRBJ1-5; D perhaps matches TRBD1 (5 bases). This CDR3 has 15 residues. V shed 6 bases and J shed 6 bases, with 18 bases lying between them. Germline V gives CDR1 KGHSH, CDR2 LQKENI. The variable domain in full, completed from reference TRBV18 and TRBJ1-5, reads NAGVMQNPRHLVRRRGQEARLRCSPMKGHSHVYWYRQLPEEGLKFMVYLQKENIIDESGMPKERFSAEFPKEGPSILRIQQVVRGDSAAYFCASSQGSGVTQPQHFGDGTRLSIL.